These 25 T cell receptor beta chains were sequenced from one sample in a study of human T cells and chemical hapten exposure. TCRdb fed the RACE reads into MiXCR, producing one record per CDR3 protein. Of 150,000 to 200,000 distinct CDR3 sequences listed, around 30% were seen once; the top ten hold roughly 2.2%. The time point denotes: patch test 3, about 24 weeks after DPC sensitization. The treatment: therapeutic diphenylcyclopropenone sensitization with weekly scalp DPC. Sequenced material: whole blood, taken in connection with sensitization to the hapten diphenylcyclopropenone (DPC). These receptors were obtained from a woman younger than 35 with alopecia areata. Some clones in this sample may be carry-over from other donors' samples.

This clonotype was detected a few times. The rearrangement links TRBV15 to TRBJ2-1; TRBD2 might be the D (7 bases). Germline CDR1 is LNHNV and CDR2 is YYDKDF (reference sequence). V was shortened by 7 bases and J by 7 bases, with 11 bases between the two germline ends. The CDR3 contains 12 residues. The CDR3 is CATKEGGNEQFF. The CDR3, as DNA: TGTGCCACCAAAGAGGGGGGGAATGAGCAGTTCTTC.

As DNA, the CDR3 is TGTGCCAGCAGCTTCCCCACGAATGAGCAGTTCTTC. Protein sequence: CASSFPTNEQFF. J is TRBJ2-1 and V is TRBV7-2; no clear D gene. The CDR3 has 12 amino acids. V was pared by 3 bases and J by 7 bases, with 7 bases between. Germline values: CDR1 SGHTA, CDR2 FQGNSA.

The rearrangement joins TRBV7-9 to TRBJ1-5, with no clear D. Trimming removed 2 bases from V and 5 bases from J, with 4 bases in between. Germline CDR1 is SEHNR and CDR2 is FQNEAQ (reference sequence). CDR3 length: 12 residues. The DNA for the CDR3 is TGTGCCAGCAGCTTATGGGATCAGCCCCAGCATTTT. This encodes CASSLWDQPQHF.

The chain uses TRBV6-2 or TRBV6-3 and TRBJ1-5; maybe TRBD1 (6 bases). Germline V CDR1 and CDR2: MNHEY, SVGEGT. This CDR3 comprises 14 residues. The V end was cut by 5 bases, the J end by 7 bases, with 15 bases between. CDR3 coding DNA: TGTGCCAGCAGTCCCCGGGACACCAGACAGCCCCAGCATTTT. This codes for CASSPRDTRQPQHF.

In this sample, this clonotype turned up a few times. V and J are TRBV29-1 and TRBJ2-2; a weak D match, TRBD1 (6 bases). Trimming left V 5 bases short and J 0 bases short, with 13 bases between. Per the germline V gene, CDR1 is SQVTM and CDR2 is ANQGSEA. This CDR3 is 15 amino acids long. The CDR3 here is CSVRQVSANTGELFF. For the CDR3, the DNA is TGCAGCGTTAGACAGGTCTCAGCGAACACCGGGGAGCTGTTTTTT.

This chain links TRBV12-3 or TRBV12-4 with TRBJ1-1, with D unclear. Trimming cost V 6 bases and J 6 bases, with 17 bases left between them. The CDR3 totals 14 residues. The CDR3 reads CASRPRRRRSEAFF. In DNA form, the CDR3 reads TGTGCCAGCAGGCCGCGGCGTCGCAGATCTGAAGCTTTCTTT.

The chain recombines TRBV20-1 with TRBJ2-1, with 12 bases identical to TRBD2. The length of the CDR3 is 17 residues. Trimming took 0 bases from V and 4 from J; bases not matched to a gene: 7. The germline V gene has CDR1 DFQATT and CDR2 SNEGSKA (reference sequence). The CDR3 region is CSAREYIGLAGYNEQFF. The CDR3 coding sequence is TGCAGTGCTAGAGAATATATAGGACTAGCGGGGTACAATGAGCAGTTCTTC.

This clonotype has a handful of counts. The chain links TRBV7-2 to TRBJ1-6; 7 nucleotides agree with TRBD1. The V and J ends lost 5 bases and 0 bases, in that order; junction bases with no gene match: 16. The CDR3 spans 20 residues. The V gene's germline CDR1 is SGHTA and CDR2 FQGNSA. In DNA, the CDR3 is TGTGCCAGCAGCCAGTCGACAGGGCTGGGTGGGTTCTCCTATAATTCACCCCTCCACTTT. As protein: CASSQSTGLGGFSYNSPLHF.

This clonotype came up a few times. The V gene is TRBV28, the J gene TRBJ2-7; D unresolved. Trimming left V 4 bases short and J 7 bases short, with 17 bases between. Germline CDR1 reads MDHEN; CDR2 reads SYDVKM. The CDR3 contains 14 residues. For the CDR3, the DNA is TGTGCCAGCAGTTACGGGCCAACAACTCGGGAGCAGTACTTC. Its protein product is CASSYGPTTREQYF.

V is TRBV7-2 and J is TRBJ2-7, with 10 bases matching TRBD2. Looked up from germline, CDR1 is SGHTA and CDR2 is FQGNSA. The CDR3 loop spans 15 amino acids. Unmatched junction bases numbered 4, after V lost 5 bases and J lost 0 bases. The CDR3 bases are TGTGCCAGCAGCCGGAGCGGGAGGGGCTCCTACGAGCAGTACTTC. This sequence encodes CASSRSGRGSYEQYF.

V usage is TRBV5-1 and J usage is TRBJ2-1; TRBD2 might be the D (6 bases). The CDR3 is 14 residues long. V lost 3 bases, J lost 5 bases, and 12 bases lay in between. CDR1 and CDR2 from the germline V gene are SGHRS and YFSETQ. In nucleotides, the CDR3 is TGCGCCAGCAGCTGGGGGGAGTTACACAATGAGCAGTTCTTC. Protein sequence: CASSWGELHNEQFF.

At least ten counts were recorded for this clonotype. The chain recombines TRBV20-1 with TRBJ1-1; tentative D call: TRBD1 (5 bases). Germline V gene data show CDR1 as DFQATT and CDR2 as SNEGSKA (reference sequence). CDR3 length: 13 amino acids. V was pared by 7 bases and J by 1 base, with 13 bases between. The CDR3: CSVPGLRNTEAFF. In DNA, the CDR3 is TGCAGTGTTCCAGGGTTGAGGAACACTGAAGCTTTCTTT.

The chain recombines TRBV15 with TRBJ2-7, with a tentative D call TRBD2 (6 bases). Germline assignment: CDR1 LNHNV and CDR2 YYDKDF (reference sequence). V was clipped by 4 bases and J by 0 bases, with 13 bases between them. This CDR3 is 15 amino acids long. This chain's CDR3 is CATSTRGASSYEQYF. CDR3 bases: TGTGCCACCAGCACCCGCGGGGCTAGCTCCTACGAGCAGTACTTC.

The rearrangement links TRBV21-1 to TRBJ2-1; the table's D gene call, TRBD2, was not cross checked with the DNA. TRBV21-1 is tagged as a pseudogene. The CDR3 is 17 amino acids. CDR3 sequence: CASSEGGRLLGYNEQFF. CDR3 DNA sequence: TGTGCCAGCAGTGAGGGCGGGAGATTACTCGGCTACAATGAGCAGTTCTTC.

The chain is built from TRBV7-9 and TRBJ2-5; TRBD1 aligns across 7 bases. Losses at the gene ends were 5 bases for V and 5 bases for J; bases not matched to a gene: 8. CDR1 is SEHNR and CDR2 is FQNEAQ in the germline V gene (reference sequence). The CDR3 is 14 residues long. CDR3 residues: CASSPRQGLETQYF. The CDR3 DNA reads TGTGCCAGCAGCCCAAGACAGGGTCTCGAGACCCAGTACTTC.

The chain couples TRBV7-3 to TRBJ1-3; D might be TRBD1 (5 bases). The CDR3 loop spans 15 amino acids. Trimming removed 2 bases from V and 0 bases from J, with 8 bases in between. Germline CDR1 reads SGHTA; CDR2 reads FQGTGA. The CDR3 sequence is CASSLDSFSGNTIYF. For the CDR3, the DNA is TGTGCCAGCAGCTTAGACAGCTTCTCTGGAAACACCATATATTTT.

The CDR3 DNA is TGCGCCAGCAGCCAAGCTGCCCAGGGGACAGGGAGGTGGACCCAGTACTTC. Amino acids: CASSQAAQGTGRWTQYF. The chain combines TRBV4-3 with TRBJ2-5; 9 bases agree with TRBD1. The V gene end was trimmed by 1 base and the J gene end by 7 bases; junction bases not matched to a gene: 13. The CDR3 runs 17 residues. Per the germline V gene, CDR1 is LGHNA and CDR2 is YSLEER.

This clonotype was picked up one time. This chain links TRBV2 with TRBJ2-5; D gene uncertain. V lost 6 bases to trimming and J lost 3 bases, with 5 bases between them. Germline CDR1 and CDR2: SNHLY and FYNNEI. This CDR3 comprises 11 residues. CDR3 sequence reads: CASRLKETQYF. The CDR3, as DNA: TGTGCCAGCAGACTTAAAGAGACCCAGTACTTC.

J is TRBJ2-7 and V is TRBV20-1, with D hard to call. Germline V gene lookup returns CDR1 DFQATT and CDR2 SNEGSKA (reference sequence). CDR3 size: 13 residues. Trimming removed 1 base at V and 7 bases at J, with 14 bases between. The CDR3 loop is CSARGSEVWEQYF. The CDR3 bases are TGCAGTGCTAGAGGTTCGGAAGTGTGGGAGCAGTACTTC.

The chain links TRBV4-1 to TRBJ2-4; 8 nucleotides align to TRBD2. This CDR3 is 20 amino acids long. Germline V lookup: CDR1 MGHRA, CDR2 YSYEKL. V lost 0 bases and J lost 0; bases outside the gene matches: 13. This chain's CDR3 is CASSQDLDRVGGVAKNIQYF. DNA of the CDR3: TGCGCCAGCAGCCAAGATCTCGACAGAGTCGGGGGGGTAGCCAAAAACATTCAGTACTTC.

The chain recombines TRBV7-9 with TRBJ1-1; 7 bases are a match to TRBD1. Germline-derived CDR1 and CDR2 are SEHNR and FQNEAQ (reference sequence). The CDR3 runs 14 residues. With V trimmed by 6 bases and J by 6 bases, 10 bases remained unmatched. The CDR3 loop is CASSLSTGYPEAFF. In DNA, the CDR3 is TGTGCCAGCAGTTTGTCGACAGGGTACCCTGAAGCTTTCTTT.

In this sample, this clonotype turned up a few times. The J gene is TRBJ1-6, the V gene TRBV12-3 or TRBV12-4, with unresolved D. This CDR3 is built from 13 residues. V lost 4 bases, J lost 5 bases, and 6 bases lay in between. The CDR3 sequence is CASSWTDNSPLHF. The CDR3 DNA follows: TGTGCCAGCAGTTGGACGGATAATTCACCCCTCCACTTT.

CDR3 DNA sequence: TGTGCCAGCAGCTTTAGTCGGCTGGGGTTCACTGAAGCTTTCTTT. Protein product: CASSFSRLGFTEAFF. The chain recombines TRBV5-6 with TRBJ1-1, with D unresolved. The CDR3 sequence is 15 residues long. Germline V gene sequence: CDR1 SGHDT, CDR2 YYEEEE. V was shortened by 2 bases and J by 4 bases, with 15 bases between the two germline ends.

There are a few counts of this clonotype. The J gene is TRBJ1-3, the V gene TRBV29-1; perhaps TRBD1 as D (6 bases). Germline V gene sequence: CDR1 SQVTM, CDR2 ANQGSEA. V was clipped by 2 bases and J by 0 bases, with 11 bases between them. CDR3 length equals 15 residues. The CDR3 DNA sequence: TGCAGCGTTGAATGGACAGCTGACTCTGGAAACACCATATATTTT. Its translation is CSVEWTADSGNTIYF. Together with reference TRBV29-1 and TRBJ1-3, the CDR3 gives the full variable domain: SAVISQKPSRDICQRGTSLTIQCQVDSQVTMMFWYRQQPGQSLTLIATANQGSEATYESGFVIDKFPISRPNLTFSTLTVSNMSPEDSSIYLCSVEWTADSGNTIYFGEGSWLTVV.

This clonotype was counted many times. The chain couples TRBV20-1 to TRBJ2-6; the D is unclear. CDR1 DFQATT and CDR2 SNEGSKA come from the germline V gene (reference sequence). V was clipped by 0 bases and J by 3 bases, with 3 bases between them. The CDR3 covers 13 residues. The CDR3, as DNA: TGCAGTGCTAGAGACCTTGGGGCCAACGTCCTGACTTTC. It yields the protein CSARDLGANVLTF.